This T cell receptor beta chain derives from a study of PD-L1 blockade in urothelial cancer. The overall study: Reported median T cell count for blood samples was more than 140,000.

Study-level points and caveats: Durable-benefit patients showed greater tumor-associated blood clone expansion at 3 weeks.

Repertoires were generated with immunoSEQ multiplex PCR, while TCRdb's copy carries only in-frame clones and drops some. The sample contains about 95,000 clones, almost 90% of which appear only once. Germline-derived CDR1 and CDR2 are LGHNA and YNFKEQ. The V gene lost 1 base and the J gene lost 4 bases, with 13 bases spanning the gap. The CDR3 covers 15 residues. As for time point: pretreatment peripheral blood. Points on this clone: The antigen is undetermined.

The rearrangement joins TRBV4-2 to TRBJ1-2; possible D gene TRBD1, 5 bases. The sample in question was PBMCs, obtained around atezolizumab (anti-PD-L1) treatment. The sequence derives from a man aged 55 to 70 with urothelial cancer. CDR3 DNA sequence: TGTGCCAGCAGCCAAGCCCTTCAGGGCATCTATGGCTACACCTTC. It is translated as CASSQALQGIYGYTF.